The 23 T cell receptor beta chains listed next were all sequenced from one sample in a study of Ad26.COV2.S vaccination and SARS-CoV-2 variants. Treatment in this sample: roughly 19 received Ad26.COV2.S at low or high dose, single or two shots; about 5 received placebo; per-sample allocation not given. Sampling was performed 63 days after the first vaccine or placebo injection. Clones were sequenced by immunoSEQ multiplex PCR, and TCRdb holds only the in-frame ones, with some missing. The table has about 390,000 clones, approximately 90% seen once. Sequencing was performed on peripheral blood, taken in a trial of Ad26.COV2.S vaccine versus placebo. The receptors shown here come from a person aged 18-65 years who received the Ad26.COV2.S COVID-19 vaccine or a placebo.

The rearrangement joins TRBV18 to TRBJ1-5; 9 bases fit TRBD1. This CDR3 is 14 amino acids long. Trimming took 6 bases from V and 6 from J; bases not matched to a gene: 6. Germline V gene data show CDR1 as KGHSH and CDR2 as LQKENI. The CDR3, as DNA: TGTGCCAGCTCCCCGGGACAGGGTCTTCAGCCCCAGCATTTT. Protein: CASSPGQGLQPQHF.

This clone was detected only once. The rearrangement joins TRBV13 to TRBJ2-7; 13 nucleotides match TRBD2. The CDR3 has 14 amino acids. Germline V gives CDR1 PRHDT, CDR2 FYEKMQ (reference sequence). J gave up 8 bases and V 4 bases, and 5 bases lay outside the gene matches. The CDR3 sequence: CASSSTSGGEKQYF. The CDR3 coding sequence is TGTGCCAGCAGCTCCACTAGCGGGGGGGAAAAGCAGTACTTC.

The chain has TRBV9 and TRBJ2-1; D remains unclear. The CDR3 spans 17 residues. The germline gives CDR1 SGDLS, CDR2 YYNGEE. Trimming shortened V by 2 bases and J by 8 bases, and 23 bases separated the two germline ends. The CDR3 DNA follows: TGTGCCAGCAGCGTTTTGTCAGATCAGACGGTTAAGGATGAGCAGTTCTTC. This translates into CASSVLSDQTVKDEQFF.

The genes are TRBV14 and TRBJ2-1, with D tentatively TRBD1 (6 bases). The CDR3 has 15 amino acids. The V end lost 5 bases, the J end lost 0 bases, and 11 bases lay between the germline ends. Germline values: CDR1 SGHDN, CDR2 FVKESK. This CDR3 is CASSFTGSSYNEQFF. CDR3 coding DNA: TGTGCCAGCAGCTTTACAGGGAGCTCCTACAATGAGCAGTTCTTC.

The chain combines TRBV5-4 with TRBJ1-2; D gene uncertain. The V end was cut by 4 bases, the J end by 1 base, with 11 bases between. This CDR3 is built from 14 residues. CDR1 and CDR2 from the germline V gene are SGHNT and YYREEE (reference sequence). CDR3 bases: TGTGCCAGCAGCGAAGGGCCCGGTAACTATGGCTACACCTTC. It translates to CASSEGPGNYGYTF.

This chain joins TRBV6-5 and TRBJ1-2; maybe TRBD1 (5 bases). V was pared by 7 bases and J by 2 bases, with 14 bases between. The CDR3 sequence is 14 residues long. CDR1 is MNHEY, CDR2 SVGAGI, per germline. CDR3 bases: TGTGCCAGCAACCCGGGGCCAACCAACTATGGCTACACCTTC. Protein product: CASNPGPTNYGYTF.

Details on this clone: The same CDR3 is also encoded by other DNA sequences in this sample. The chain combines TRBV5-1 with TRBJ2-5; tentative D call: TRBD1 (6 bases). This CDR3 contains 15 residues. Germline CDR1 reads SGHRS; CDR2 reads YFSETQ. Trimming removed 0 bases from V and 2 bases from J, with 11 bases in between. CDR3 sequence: CASSLATGFQETQYF. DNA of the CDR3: TGCGCCAGCAGCTTGGCGACAGGATTTCAAGAGACCCAGTACTTC.

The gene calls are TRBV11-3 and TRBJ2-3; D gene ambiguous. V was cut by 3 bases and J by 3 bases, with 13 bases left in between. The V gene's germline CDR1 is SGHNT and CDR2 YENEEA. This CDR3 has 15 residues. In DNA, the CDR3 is TGTGCCAGCAGCTTGTTTCTTAGGCGGACAGATACGCAGTATTTT. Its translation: CASSLFLRRTDTQYF.

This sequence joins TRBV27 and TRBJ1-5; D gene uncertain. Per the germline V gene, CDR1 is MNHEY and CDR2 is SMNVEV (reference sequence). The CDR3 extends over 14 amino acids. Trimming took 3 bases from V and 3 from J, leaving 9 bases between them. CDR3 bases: TGTGCCAGCAGTTTTGGTGCCCCCAATCAGCCCCAGCATTTT. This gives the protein CASSFGAPNQPQHF.

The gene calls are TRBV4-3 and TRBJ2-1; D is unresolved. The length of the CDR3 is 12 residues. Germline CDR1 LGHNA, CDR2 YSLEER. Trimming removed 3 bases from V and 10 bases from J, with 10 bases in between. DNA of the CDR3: TGCGCCAGCAGCCACAGCCGTGGGGAGCAGTTCTTC. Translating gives CASSHSRGEQFF.

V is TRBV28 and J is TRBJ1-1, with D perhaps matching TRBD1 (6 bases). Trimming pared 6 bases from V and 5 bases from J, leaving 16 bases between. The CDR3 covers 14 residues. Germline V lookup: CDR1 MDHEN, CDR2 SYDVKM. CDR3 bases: TGTGCCAGCAGCCCGGGACACCCGAGGACTGAAGCTTTCTTT. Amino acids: CASSPGHPRTEAFF.

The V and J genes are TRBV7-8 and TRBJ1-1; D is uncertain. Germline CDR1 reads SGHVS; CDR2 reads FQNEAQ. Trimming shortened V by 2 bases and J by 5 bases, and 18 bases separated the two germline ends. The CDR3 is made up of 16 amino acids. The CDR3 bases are TGTGCCAGCAGCTTACGTCGGTCCGACCCTTGGACTGAAGCTTTCTTT. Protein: CASSLRRSDPWTEAFF.

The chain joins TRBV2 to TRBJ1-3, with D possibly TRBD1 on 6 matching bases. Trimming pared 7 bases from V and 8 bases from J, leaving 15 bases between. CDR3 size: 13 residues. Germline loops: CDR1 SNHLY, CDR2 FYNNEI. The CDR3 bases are TGTGCCAGCACGAACAGGGAGGAATACACCATATATTTT. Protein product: CASTNREEYTIYF.

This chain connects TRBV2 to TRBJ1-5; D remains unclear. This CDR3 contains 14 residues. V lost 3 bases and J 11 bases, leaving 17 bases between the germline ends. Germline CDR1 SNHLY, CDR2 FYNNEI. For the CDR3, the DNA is TGTGCCAGCAGTGATGCTGGCGCTGCGGGGTCCCAGCATTTT. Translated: CASSDAGAAGSQHF.

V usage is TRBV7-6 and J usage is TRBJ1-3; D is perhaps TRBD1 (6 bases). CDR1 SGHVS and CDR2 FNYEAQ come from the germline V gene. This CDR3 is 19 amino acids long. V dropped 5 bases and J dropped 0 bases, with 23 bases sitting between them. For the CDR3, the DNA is TGTGCCAGCAGCCAACGTTTGGGGGGGCGATCCGCCTCTGGAAACACCATATATTTT. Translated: CASSQRLGGRSASGNTIYF. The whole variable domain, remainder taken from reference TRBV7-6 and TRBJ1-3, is GAGVSQSPRYKVTKRGQDVALRCDPISGHVSLYWYRQALGQGPEFLTYFNYEAQQDKSGLPNDRFSAERPEGSISTLTIQRTEQRDSAMYRCASSQRLGGRSASGNTIYFGEGSWLTVV.

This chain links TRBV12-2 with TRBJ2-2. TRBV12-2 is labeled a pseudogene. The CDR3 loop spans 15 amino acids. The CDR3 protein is CASRLAVVRAGELFF. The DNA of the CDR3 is TGTGCAAGTCGCTTAGCGGTGGTCCGTGCCGGGGAGCTGTTTTTT.

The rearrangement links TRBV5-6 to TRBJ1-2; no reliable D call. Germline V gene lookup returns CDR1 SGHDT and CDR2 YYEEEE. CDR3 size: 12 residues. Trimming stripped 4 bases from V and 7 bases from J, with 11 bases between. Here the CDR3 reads CASSPGPSGYTF. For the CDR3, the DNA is TGTGCCAGCAGCCCGGGTCCGTCTGGCTACACCTTC.

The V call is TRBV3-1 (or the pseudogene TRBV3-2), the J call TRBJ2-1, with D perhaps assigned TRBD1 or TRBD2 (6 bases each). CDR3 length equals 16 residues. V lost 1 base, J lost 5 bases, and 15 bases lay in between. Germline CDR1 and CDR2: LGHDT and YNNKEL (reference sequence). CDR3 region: CASSQVPAGEDNEQFF. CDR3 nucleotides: TGTGCCAGCAGCCAAGTCCCCGCAGGGGAGGACAATGAGCAGTTCTTC.

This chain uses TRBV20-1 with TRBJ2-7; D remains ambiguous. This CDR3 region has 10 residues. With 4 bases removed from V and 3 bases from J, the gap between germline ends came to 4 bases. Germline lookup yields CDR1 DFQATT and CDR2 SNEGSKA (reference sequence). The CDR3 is CSATHYEQYF. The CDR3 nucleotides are TGCAGTGCTACTCACTACGAGCAGTACTTC.

The DNA for the CDR3 is TGTGCCAGCAGCCAGGGGACACCGGTTGGTGGGACCCAGTACTTC. Translated, it gives CASSQGTPVGGTQYF. This chain links TRBV3-1 (or the pseudogene TRBV3-2) with TRBJ2-5; possibly TRBD1 for D (6 bases). The germline V gene has CDR1 LGHDT and CDR2 YNNKEL (reference sequence). The CDR3 consists of 15 residues. The V and J ends lost 3 bases and 7 bases respectively, with 18 bases between them.

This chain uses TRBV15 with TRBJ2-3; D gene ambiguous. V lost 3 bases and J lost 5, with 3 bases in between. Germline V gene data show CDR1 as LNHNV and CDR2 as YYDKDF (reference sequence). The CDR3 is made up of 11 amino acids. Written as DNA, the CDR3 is TGTGCCACCAGCAGGGTAGATACGCAGTATTTT. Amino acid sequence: CATSRVDTQYF.

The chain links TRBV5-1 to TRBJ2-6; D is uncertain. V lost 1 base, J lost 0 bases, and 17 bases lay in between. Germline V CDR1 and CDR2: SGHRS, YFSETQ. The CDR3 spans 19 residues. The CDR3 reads CASSLTPARISSGANVLTF. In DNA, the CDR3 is TGCGCCAGCAGCTTGACCCCCGCCAGGATTAGCTCTGGGGCCAACGTCCTGACTTTC. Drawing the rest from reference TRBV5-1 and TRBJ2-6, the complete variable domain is KAGVTQTPRYLIKTRGQQVTLSCSPISGHRSVSWYQQTPGQGLQFLFEYFSETQRNKGNFPGRFSGRQFSNSRSEMNVSTLELGDSALYLCASSLTPARISSGANVLTFGAGSRLTVL.

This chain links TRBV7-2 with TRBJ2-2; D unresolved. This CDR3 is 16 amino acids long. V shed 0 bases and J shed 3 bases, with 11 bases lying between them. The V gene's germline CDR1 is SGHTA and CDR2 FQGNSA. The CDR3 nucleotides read TGTGCCAGCAGCTTAGCGCTTCGGGTGTACACCGGGGAGCTGTTTTTT. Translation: CASSLALRVYTGELFF.